These T cell receptor beta chains were read from a single sample in a study of cytomegalovirus exposure and HLA in healthy donors. TCRdb's table, derived via immunoSEQ multiplex PCR, lists solely in-frame clones and lacks some. Here the sample spans 150,000 or so clones, 80% being singletons. Sequencing was done on a sample of PBMCs. These receptors were taken from a man in his fifties or sixties in good health and CMV-seronegative. Both conserved end residues are trimmed from each CDR3.

V gene	J gene	CDR3 protein
TRBV30	TRBJ1-4	AWTASGVTNEKLF
TRBV5-1	TRBJ1-4	ASSGGTATNEKLF
TRBV11-2	TRBJ1-1	ASSPNGQVKAF
TRBV2	TRBJ2-3	ASSELASGRATQY
TRBV14	TRBJ1-4	ASITGPSGEKLF
TRBV5-4	TRBJ2-1	ASSLSGRVYNEQF
TRBV18	TRBJ1-2	ASSPEALGGGYGYT
TRBV29-1	TRBJ1-4	SGAQEEKLF
TRBV5-1	TRBJ1-6	ASSLAGFSPLH
TRBV7-2	TRBJ1-2	ASSLQGSDYGYT
TRBV14	TRBJ2-2	ASSLTGGIVDGELF
TRBV12-5	TRBJ2-4	ASGAGEGGAKNIQY
TRBV16	TRBJ1-1	ASSQSRQGNTEAF
TRBV10-3	TRBJ1-6	AISRDSNSPLH
TRBV2	TRBJ1-2	ASRRRTGGDYGYT
TRBV6-1	TRBJ1-3	ASRAGGPGNTIY
TRBV7-2	TRBJ2-7	ASSPARSDYAYEQY
TRBV5-1	TRBJ1-2	ASSLEQGADYGYT
TRBV11-3	TRBJ2-7	ASSPSGQAFYEQY
TRBV27	TRBJ1-5	ASSYGQNNQPQH
TRBV19	TRBJ2-7	ASSTLPGQVTYEQY
TRBV15	TRBJ2-1	ATSSGLGAGAWNEQF
TRBV6-1	TRBJ2-5	ASSVLGSGETQY
TRBV5-1	TRBJ1-3	ASSPRLRGGNTIY